This T cell receptor (beta chain) was profiled in a study of blood T cell repertoires in COVID-19. As for the study in general: Spain, Italy and the United States supplied samples that represented acute and convalescent COVID-19. From T cells, B-cell-depleted T cells, or PBMCs came the material, which was cDNA or gDNA.

Some clones are missing from TCRdb's copy, which holds only in-frame ones; the method was immunoSEQ multiplex PCR. Of fewer than 350,000 clones in the sample, roughly 86% were seen once. Germline values: CDR1 KGHDR, CDR2 SFDVKD. The CDR3 runs 13 residues. Deletions cut 4 bases from V and 8 bases from J, with 13 bases between. The source is a man in his forties with active or convalescent COVID-19. The source material was peripheral blood. The rearrangement links TRBV24-1 to TRBJ1-2; D remains ambiguous. The CDR3 DNA follows: TGTGCCACCAGTGACCGAAGACCGGGAGGCTACACCTTC. It encodes CATSDRRPGGYTF.